Shown below are 18 T cell receptor beta chains from a single sample sequenced in a study of blood T cell repertoires in COVID-19 (dated by TCRdb to the early 2020s). Library preparation was by the immunoSEQ multiplex PCR assay. In TCRdb, the immuneACCESS table is reduced to in-frame sequences with V and J assigned. These tables do not hold every clone; where another copy was compared, an unresolved V gene accounts for under half, and the others remain unexplained. This sample is represented by fewer than 350,000 clones; approximately 85% of them were singletons. Jointly, the top ten make up 2.2% of the sample. Sample: PBMCs or T cells enriched from blood (not recorded which). The receptors were sampled from a man aged 25 to 40 who had recovered from COVID-19.

V usage is TRBV18 and J usage is TRBJ2-1, with 10 bases matching TRBD2. With V trimmed by 3 bases and J by 5 bases, 1 base remained unmatched. The germline CDR1 and CDR2 sequences are KGHSH and LQKENI. The CDR3 runs 14 residues. CDR3 protein: CASSPLAGDNEQFF. The CDR3 bases are TGTGCCAGCTCACCGCTAGCGGGGGACAATGAGCAGTTCTTC.

The rearrangement links TRBV6-5 to TRBJ1-4, with 7 positions matching TRBD1. The germline V gene encodes CDR1 MNHEY and CDR2 SVGAGI. V lost 2 bases to trimming and J lost 7 bases; unmatched junction nucleotides: 10. The CDR3 is 16 residues long. CDR3: CASSYLRQGVGEKLFF. Written as DNA, the CDR3 is TGTGCCAGCAGTTACCTCCGACAGGGAGTGGGTGAAAAACTGTTTTTT.

CDR3 residues: CASSSSSGGAANEKLFF. The CDR3, as DNA: TGTGCCAGCAGCTCTAGTAGCGGGGGGGCGGCTAATGAAAAACTGTTTTTT. The rearrangement links TRBV13 to TRBJ1-4; possible D gene TRBD1, 6 bases. The germline V and J ends were trimmed by 4 bases and 3 bases, with 18 bases remaining between them. Germline CDR1 and CDR2: PRHDT and FYEKMQ (reference sequence). The length of the CDR3 is 17 residues.

The V and J genes are TRBV21-1 and TRBJ2-1; the table's D gene call, TRBD1, was not cross checked with the DNA. TRBV21-1 is a documented pseudogene. The CDR3 is 16 amino acids. This CDR3 reads CASSKGRAREGNEQFF. DNA of the CDR3: TGTGCCAGCAGCAAAGGCCGAGCCAGGGAAGGGAATGAGCAGTTCTTC.

V is TRBV9 and J is TRBJ2-3; perhaps TRBD2 as D (6 bases). V was pared by 3 bases and J by 1 base, with 6 bases between. There are 13 residues in the CDR3. The germline CDR1 and CDR2 sequences are SGDLS and YYNGEE. CDR3 in amino acids: CASSGGGTDTQYF. The CDR3 DNA reads TGTGCCAGCAGCGGGGGGGGCACAGATACGCAGTATTTT.

V usage is TRBV14 and J usage is TRBJ2-7; a weak D match, TRBD2 (6 bases). The CDR3 is 15 residues long. Trimming stripped 5 bases from V and 1 base from J, with 15 bases between. The germline V gene encodes CDR1 SGHDN and CDR2 FVKESK. In DNA form, the CDR3 reads TGTGCCAGCAGCAGTAAGTGGGGAGGATCCTACGAGCAGTACTTC. It is translated as CASSSKWGGSYEQYF.

The chain combines TRBV7-2 with TRBJ2-7; D remains unclear. The CDR3 is 12 residues long. Per the germline V gene, CDR1 is SGHTA and CDR2 is FQGNSA. V lost 5 bases, J lost 2 bases, and 7 bases lay in between. CDR3 amino acids: CASSPQAYEQYF. For the CDR3, the DNA is TGTGCCAGCAGCCCGCAGGCCTACGAGCAGTACTTC.

This chain uses TRBV11-2 with TRBJ2-1; TRBD1 is a possible D gene (6 bases). Trimming removed 0 bases from V and 7 bases from J, with 10 bases in between. CDR3 length: 14 amino acids. Germline CDR1 SGHAT, CDR2 FQNNGV. The CDR3 region has the DNA TGTGCCAGCAGCTTAGATCCAGGGGTTAATGAGCAGTTCTTC. Protein product: CASSLDPGVNEQFF. The complete variable domain, with remaining parts taken from reference TRBV11-2 and TRBJ2-1, reads EAGVAQSPRYKIIEKRQSVAFWCNPISGHATLYWYQQILGQGPKLLIQFQNNGVVDDSQLPKDRFSAERLKGVDSTLKIQPAKLEDSAVYLCASSLDPGVNEQFFGPGTRLTVL.

The chain has TRBV9 and TRBJ2-7; TRBD2 aligns across 10 bases. Germline V gene data show CDR1 as SGDLS and CDR2 as YYNGEE. The CDR3 spans 14 residues. V trimming: 3 bases; J trimming: 3 bases; junction bases outside the gene matches: 3. The CDR3, as DNA: TGTGCCAGCAGCGGTAGCGGGGGGTACTACGAGCAGTACTTC. This encodes CASSGSGGYYEQYF.

The genes are TRBV1 and TRBJ2-1; the table's D call TRBD2 went unverified against the DNA. TRBV1 is a documented pseudogene. The CDR3 consists of 15 residues. CDR3 region: CTSSRAAYSYNEQFF. The CDR3 region has the DNA TGCACCAGCTCCCGAGCGGCCTACTCCTACAATGAGCAGTTCTTC.

The V call is TRBV6-1, the J call TRBJ2-2; TRBD2 matches at 12 bases. Germline CDR1 MNHNS, CDR2 SASEGT. This CDR3 has 18 residues. J was trimmed by 4 bases and V by 2 bases; bases with no gene match: 8. CDR3 protein: CASSEWLAGGSGTGELFF. CDR3 DNA: TGTGCCAGCAGTGAATGGCTAGCGGGGGGGTCGGGCACCGGGGAGCTGTTTTTT.

This clone appeared a single time. The rearrangement uses TRBV19 and TRBJ2-5; the D gene is possibly TRBD1 (6 bases). Germline V gene sequence: CDR1 LNHDA, CDR2 SQIVND (reference sequence). Trimming removed 1 base from V and 4 bases from J, with 7 bases in between. The CDR3 loop spans 13 amino acids. CDR3 DNA sequence: TGTGCCAGTAGTATAGGCAGGGGAGAGACCCAGTACTTC. This translates into CASSIGRGETQYF.

This sequence joins TRBV6-5 and TRBJ2-3, with a possible D match to TRBD1 (5 bases). The CDR3 has 15 amino acids. V shed 5 bases and J shed 4 bases, with 16 bases lying between them. Germline V gene lookup returns CDR1 MNHEY and CDR2 SVGAGI. The CDR3 sequence: CASSLRQGTADTQYF. CDR3 DNA sequence: TGTGCCAGCAGTCTTAGGCAGGGCACCGCAGATACGCAGTATTTT.

This sequence joins TRBV24-1 and TRBJ2-6; D gene unclear. CDR1 and CDR2 from the germline V gene are KGHDR and SFDVKD. This CDR3 comprises 16 residues. Between the trimmed V and J ends, which lost 2 bases and 0 bases, there was a span of 7 bases. Here the CDR3 reads CATSDWPDSGANVLTF. In nucleotides, the CDR3 is TGTGCCACCAGTGATTGGCCAGACTCTGGGGCCAACGTCCTGACTTTC.

CDR3 residues: CATSRDAATGNSYNSPLHF. CDR3 nucleotide sequence: TGTGCCACCAGCAGAGATGCGGCAACAGGGAACTCCTATAATTCACCCCTCCACTTT. The chain has TRBV15 and TRBJ1-6; D might be TRBD1 (6 bases). V lost 0 bases and J 0 bases, leaving 15 bases between the germline ends. The CDR3 length is 19 residues. The germline gives CDR1 LNHNV, CDR2 YYDKDF (reference sequence). Together with reference TRBV15 and TRBJ1-6, the CDR3 gives the full variable domain: DAMVIQNPRYQVTQFGKPVTLSCSQTLNHNVMYWYQQKSSQAPKLLFHYYDKDFNNEADTPDNFQSRRPNTSFCFLDIRSPGLGDTAMYLCATSRDAATGNSYNSPLHFGNGTRLTVT.

V and J are TRBV30 and TRBJ1-2, with unresolved D. Germline CDR1 GTSNPN, CDR2 SVGIG (reference sequence). Trimming took off 4 bases at V and 0 bases at J, with 12 bases between the two ends. The CDR3 covers 14 residues. The CDR3 DNA is TGTGCCTGGACTAAGTATATAGCTAACTATGGCTACACCTTC. This codes for CAWTKYIANYGYTF. Full variable domain (rest looked up from reference TRBV30 and TRBJ1-2): SQTIHQWPATLVQPVGSPLSLECTVEGTSNPNLYWYRQAAGRGLQLLFYSVGIGQISSEVPQNLSASRPQDRQFILSSKKLLLSDSGFYLCAWTKYIANYGYTFGSGTRLTVV.

This chain joins TRBV5-1 and TRBJ2-3, with 7 nucleotides matching TRBD1. Losses at the gene ends were 4 bases for V and 2 bases for J; bases not matched to a gene: 10. CDR1 and CDR2 from the germline V gene are SGHRS and YFSETQ. CDR3 size: 16 residues. As DNA, the CDR3 is TGCGCCAGCAGCAGAGAACCGGGACAGACCACAGATACGCAGTATTTT. Translating gives CASSREPGQTTDTQYF.

J is TRBJ1-4 and V is TRBV4-3; a weak D match, TRBD1 (6 bases). Germline assignment: CDR1 LGHNA and CDR2 YSLEER. V was clipped by 3 bases and J by 0 bases, with 14 bases between them. This CDR3 contains 17 residues. CDR3 sequence: CASSHKRTAATNEKLFF. CDR3 nucleotides: TGCGCCAGCAGCCACAAAAGGACAGCGGCAACTAATGAAAAACTGTTTTTT.